The rows below give T cell receptor beta chains drawn from one sample of a study of CD8 T cells in ankylosing spondylitis. TCRdb re-analysed the 5' RACE reads in MiXCR, keeping a single row per CDR3 protein. Among 350,000 to 450,000 distinct CDR3 sequences listed, about 25% were seen once. Source material: blood, either unsorted or a sorted T cell fraction (not recorded which). The source is a male donor with ankylosing spondylitis. Both conserved end residues are part of each CDR3. A D gene is named only where the DNA matches it firmly. Rows may omit the clone size; those that give it use once, few, many or a size class.

CDR3 protein: CASSETLSGVGYQPQHF
CDR3 DNA: TGTGCCAGCAGTGAAACGTTGTCAGGCGTGGGCTATCAGCCCCAGCATTTT
V gene: TRBV6-1
clone size: .
CDR3 length: 17
D gene: .
J gene: TRBJ1-5

CDR3 protein: CASSSPQGTGELFF
CDR3 DNA: TGTGCCAGCAGCTCCCCCCAGGGAACCGGGGAGCTGTTTTTT
V gene: TRBV3-1
clone size: once
CDR3 length: 14
D gene: .
J gene: TRBJ2-2

CDR3 protein: CASRTREGRENARYPGNTIYF
CDR3 DNA: TGTGCCAGCAGAACCCGGGAGGGAAGGGAAAATGCCCGGTACCCTGGAAACACCATATATTTT
V gene: TRBV27
clone size: .
CDR3 length: 21
D gene: .
J gene: TRBJ1-3

CDR3 protein: CASSLADLGAETQYF
CDR3 DNA: TGTGCCAGCAGTTTAGCCGACCTGGGGGCAGAGACCCAGTACTTC
V gene: TRBV12-3/TRBV12-4
clone size: .
CDR3 length: 15
D gene: .
J gene: TRBJ2-5

CDR3 protein: CASTRGGPENEQFF
CDR3 DNA: TGTGCCAGCACACGGGGGGGCCCGGAGAATGAGCAGTTCTTC
V gene: TRBV6-1
clone size: .
CDR3 length: 14
D gene: TRBD2
J gene: TRBJ2-1

CDR3 protein: CSADGQGGTDTQYF
CDR3 DNA: TGCAGTGCTGACGGACAGGGTGGCACAGATACGCAGTATTTT
V gene: TRBV20-1
clone size: few
CDR3 length: 14
D gene: TRBD1
J gene: TRBJ2-3

CDR3 protein: CSARNPRAGEQFF
CDR3 DNA: TGCAGTGCTAGGAACCCCAGGGCCGGGGAGCAGTTCTTC
V gene: TRBV20-1
clone size: many
CDR3 length: 13
D gene: .
J gene: TRBJ2-1

CDR3 protein: CASSLVAGVVNNEQFF
CDR3 DNA: TGTGCCAGCAGCTTGGTTGCGGGAGTTGTCAACAATGAGCAGTTCTTC
V gene: TRBV5-6
clone size: .
CDR3 length: 16
D gene: TRBD2
J gene: TRBJ2-1

CDR3 protein: CASSPHGDLLTDTQYF
CDR3 DNA: TGTGCCAGCAGCCCCCACGGGGACCTACTCACAGATACGCAGTATTTT
V gene: TRBV5-5
clone size: .
CDR3 length: 16
D gene: .
J gene: TRBJ2-3

CDR3 protein: CATSDSRTGTEETQYF
CDR3 DNA: TGTGCCACCAGTGATTCCCGGACAGGGACCGAAGAGACCCAGTACTTC
V gene: TRBV24-1
clone size: few
CDR3 length: 16
D gene: TRBD1
J gene: TRBJ2-5

CDR3 protein: CASSLERDSQFSYNEQFF
CDR3 DNA: TGTGCCAGCAGCTTAGAAAGGGATAGCCAATTCTCCTACAATGAGCAGTTCTTC
V gene: TRBV11-2
clone size: .
CDR3 length: 18
D gene: .
J gene: TRBJ2-1

CDR3 protein: CASSLHGTSAYNEQFF
CDR3 DNA: TGCGCCAGCAGCTTGCACGGGACTAGCGCATACAATGAGCAGTTCTTC
V gene: TRBV5-1
clone size: .
CDR3 length: 16
D gene: TRBD2
J gene: TRBJ2-1

CDR3 protein: CASSLAGGKAQHF
CDR3 DNA: TGTGCCAGCAGCTTAGCGGGCGGGAAAGCCCAGCATTTT
V gene: TRBV11-2
clone size: .
CDR3 length: 13
D gene: .
J gene: TRBJ1-5

CDR3 protein: CASSLVGTSAYNEQFF
CDR3 DNA: TGCGCCAGCAGCTTGGTTGGGACTAGCGCCTACAATGAGCAGTTCTTC
V gene: TRBV5-1
clone size: .
CDR3 length: 16
D gene: TRBD2
J gene: TRBJ2-1

CDR3 protein: CASSFLGLEQETQYF
CDR3 DNA: TGTGCCAGCAGCTTCCTGGGACTCGAACAAGAGACCCAGTACTTC
V gene: TRBV7-2
clone size: few
CDR3 length: 15
D gene: .
J gene: TRBJ2-5

CDR3 protein: CASTTSGTGFWGTQYF
CDR3 DNA: TGTGCCAGCACTACCTCCGGGACGGGATTTTGGGGGACCCAGTACTTC
V gene: TRBV12-3/TRBV12-4
clone size: .
CDR3 length: 16
D gene: .
J gene: TRBJ2-5

CDR3 protein: CASKTGTGHNEQFF
CDR3 DNA: TGTGCCAGCAAAACCGGGACAGGGCACAATGAGCAGTTCTTC
V gene: TRBV6-2/TRBV6-3
clone size: .
CDR3 length: 14
D gene: TRBD1
J gene: TRBJ2-1

CDR3 protein: CAISDSGLAGFNEQFF
CDR3 DNA: TGTGCCATCAGTGACTCCGGACTAGCGGGCTTCAATGAGCAGTTCTTC
V gene: TRBV10-3
clone size: .
CDR3 length: 16
D gene: TRBD2
J gene: TRBJ2-1

CDR3 protein: CASSPGTSGREKLFF
CDR3 DNA: TGTGCCAGCTCACCAGGGACTTCGGGGAGAGAAAAACTGTTTTTT
V gene: TRBV18
clone size: once
CDR3 length: 15
D gene: .
J gene: TRBJ1-4

CDR3 protein: CASSRVDIGDRSFF
CDR3 DNA: TGTGCCAGCAGCCGGGTAGATATCGGGGACAGGTCTTTCTTT
V gene: TRBV11-3
clone size: few
CDR3 length: 14
D gene: TRBD1
J gene: TRBJ1-1

CDR3 protein: CSASIAGGSRRNIQYF
CDR3 DNA: TGCAGTGCCTCGATAGCGGGAGGGTCGAGGAGAAACATTCAGTACTTC
V gene: TRBV20-1
clone size: once
CDR3 length: 16
D gene: TRBD2
J gene: TRBJ2-4

CDR3 protein: CASRGLAGGGETQYF
CDR3 DNA: TGTGCCAGTAGGGGACTAGCGGGTGGTGGGGAGACCCAGTACTTC
V gene: TRBV11-2
clone size: .
CDR3 length: 15
D gene: TRBD2
J gene: TRBJ2-5

CDR3 protein: CSARPGGGNQPQHF
CDR3 DNA: TGCAGTGCTAGGCCGGGGGGTGGCAATCAGCCCCAGCATTTT
V gene: TRBV20-1
clone size: many
CDR3 length: 14
D gene: .
J gene: TRBJ1-5

CDR3 protein: CASSLESGGEQFF
CDR3 DNA: TGTGCCAGCAGCTTAGAGAGCGGGGGCGAGCAGTTCTTC
V gene: TRBV5-4
clone size: .
CDR3 length: 13
D gene: TRBD2
J gene: TRBJ2-1

CDR3 protein: CASSLVGREQFF
CDR3 DNA: TGTGCCAGCAGCTTAGTGGGGCGGGAGCAGTTCTTC
V gene: TRBV7-2
clone size: many
CDR3 length: 12
D gene: .
J gene: TRBJ2-1

CDR3 protein: CASSPSWLAGDNEQFF
CDR3 DNA: TGTGCCAGCAGCCCTAGCTGGCTAGCGGGCGACAATGAGCAGTTCTTC
V gene: TRBV9
clone size: .
CDR3 length: 16
D gene: TRBD2
J gene: TRBJ2-1

CDR3 protein: CASSLAPSGVQETQYF
CDR3 DNA: TGTGCCAGCAGCTTAGCCCCTAGCGGAGTACAAGAGACCCAGTACTTC
V gene: TRBV7-2
clone size: .
CDR3 length: 16
D gene: TRBD2
J gene: TRBJ2-5

CDR3 protein: CASSFRRTNYGYTF
CDR3 DNA: TGTGCCAGCAGCTTTAGGAGGACTAACTATGGCTACACCTTC
V gene: TRBV7-2
clone size: few
CDR3 length: 14
D gene: .
J gene: TRBJ1-2

CDR3 protein: CSALAGEYEQYF
CDR3 DNA: TGCAGTGCTTTAGCGGGGGAGTACGAGCAGTACTTC
V gene: TRBV20-1
clone size: .
CDR3 length: 12
D gene: TRBD2
J gene: TRBJ2-7

CDR3 protein: CASTRGDGDTQYF
CDR3 DNA: TGTGCCAGCACCAGAGGGGATGGAGATACGCAGTATTTT
V gene: TRBV27
clone size: .
CDR3 length: 13
D gene: .
J gene: TRBJ2-3

CDR3 protein: CSATPQGTALTF
CDR3 DNA: TGCAGTGCTACCCCTCAGGGGACCGCCCTGACTTTC
V gene: TRBV20-1
clone size: once
CDR3 length: 12
D gene: .
J gene: TRBJ2-6

CDR3 protein: CASSGTGEVGYTF
CDR3 DNA: TGTGCCAGCAGTGGGACAGGGGAGGTTGGCTACACCTTC
V gene: TRBV2
clone size: .
CDR3 length: 13
D gene: TRBD1
J gene: TRBJ1-2

CDR3 protein: CASSLSVGQGDSPLHF
CDR3 DNA: TGCGCCAGCAGCTTGAGTGTGGGACAGGGGGATTCACCCCTCCACTTT
V gene: TRBV5-1
clone size: .
CDR3 length: 16
D gene: TRBD1
J gene: TRBJ1-6

CDR3 protein: CASSLGRGSETQYF
CDR3 DNA: TGCGCCAGCAGCTTGGGTCGGGGATCCGAGACCCAGTACTTC
V gene: TRBV5-1
clone size: .
CDR3 length: 14
D gene: .
J gene: TRBJ2-5

CDR3 protein: CASSFTDRVTDTQYF
CDR3 DNA: TGCGCCAGCAGCTTTACGGACAGGGTAACAGATACGCAGTATTTT
V gene: TRBV5-1
clone size: .
CDR3 length: 15
D gene: TRBD1
J gene: TRBJ2-3

CDR3 protein: CASSARDAPNQPQHF
CDR3 DNA: TGTGCCAGCAGTGCCCGGGACGCACCCAATCAGCCCCAGCATTTT
V gene: TRBV2
clone size: .
CDR3 length: 15
D gene: .
J gene: TRBJ1-5

CDR3 protein: CASSMARVNPTDTQYF
CDR3 DNA: TGTGCCAGCAGTATGGCGAGGGTTAATCCCACAGATACGCAGTATTTT
V gene: TRBV5-8
clone size: .
CDR3 length: 16
D gene: .
J gene: TRBJ2-3

CDR3 protein: CASSVDVAGSYNEQFF
CDR3 DNA: TGTGCCAGCAGCGTAGATGTAGCGGGGTCCTACAATGAGCAGTTCTTC
V gene: TRBV9
clone size: .
CDR3 length: 16
D gene: TRBD2
J gene: TRBJ2-1

CDR3 protein: CASSLGLAGGLGELFF
CDR3 DNA: TGTGCCAGCAGCTTGGGACTAGCGGGAGGGCTCGGGGAGCTGTTTTTT
V gene: TRBV5-5
clone size: few
CDR3 length: 16
D gene: TRBD2
J gene: TRBJ2-2

CDR3 protein: CSATGGGTSNTEAFF
CDR3 DNA: TGCAGTGCCACAGGGGGGGGTACCTCGAACACTGAAGCTTTCTTT
V gene: TRBV20-1
clone size: few
CDR3 length: 15
D gene: TRBD1
J gene: TRBJ1-1

CDR3 protein: CASSLVAGGVNEQFF
CDR3 DNA: TGTGCCAGCAGTCTGGTAGCGGGAGGGGTCAATGAGCAGTTCTTC
V gene: TRBV11-3
clone size: .
CDR3 length: 15
D gene: TRBD2
J gene: TRBJ2-1

CDR3 protein: CSARVTGSNTIYF
CDR3 DNA: TGCAGTGCTAGAGTGACAGGGAGCAACACCATATATTTT
V gene: TRBV20-1
clone size: .
CDR3 length: 13
D gene: TRBD1
J gene: TRBJ1-3